The rows below give T cell receptor beta chains drawn from one sample of a study of blood T cell repertoires in COVID-19. Sequenced by immunoSEQ multiplex PCR; TCRdb stores in-frame clones only, minus some. The repertoire holds about 180,000 clones, with about 84% as singletons. The specimen sequenced was peripheral blood. These receptors came from a human donor in a cohort sampled during active COVID-19. Both conserved end residues are part of each CDR3. A D gene is named only where the DNA matches it firmly. The size of a clone is reported for some rows only, either as once, few or many, or as a class for expanded clones.

V gene	J gene	D gene	clone size	CDR3 protein	CDR3 DNA
TRBV3-1/TRBV3-2	TRBJ1-2	TRBD1	.	CASSQGDRDYGYTF	TGTGCCAGCAGCCAAGGGGACAGGGACTATGGCTACACCTTC
TRBV2	TRBJ2-1	.	.	CASSAHTSSYNEQFF	TGTGCCAGCAGTGCCCATACCAGCTCCTACAATGAGCAGTTCTTC
TRBV5-6	TRBJ1-2	TRBD1	.	CASSFRDSRWGYTF	TGTGCCAGCAGCTTCCGGGACAGTCGTTGGGGCTACACCTTC
TRBV9	TRBJ1-2	.	.	CASSVGLGRSNYGYTF	TGTGCCAGCAGCGTAGGACTAGGGAGGAGTAACTATGGCTACACCTTC
TRBV3-1/TRBV3-2	TRBJ2-5	.	once	CASSHQPRAETQYF	TGTGCCAGCAGCCATCAACCCCGAGCGGAGACCCAGTACTTC
TRBV4-1	TRBJ2-1	TRBD2	.	CASSQEIAGGNEQFF	TGCGCCAGCAGCCAAGAGATAGCGGGGGGCAATGAGCAGTTCTTC
TRBV5-4	TRBJ1-2	TRBD1	once	CASSSLGGGLDGYTF	TGTGCCAGCAGCTCCCTAGGAGGGGGCCTAGATGGCTACACCTTC
TRBV21-1	TRBJ2-3	.	.	CASSKRGRTDTQYF	TGTGCCAGCAGCAAAAGGGGGCGCACAGATACGCAGTATTTT
TRBV11-2	TRBJ2-1	.	.	CASSWHPYNEQFF	TGTGCCAGCAGCTGGCATCCGTACAATGAGCAGTTCTTC
TRBV12-3/TRBV12-4	TRBJ1-6	.	.	CASSFPESPLHF	TGTGCCAGCAGTTTCCCGGAGTCCCCCCTCCACTTT
TRBV6-5	TRBJ1-3	.	few	CASRHSYQGDTIYF	TGTGCCAGCAGGCACTCTTATCAAGGGGACACCATATATTTT
TRBV6-2/TRBV6-3	TRBJ2-5	TRBD2	.	CASSYSIIGSSGKETQYF	TGTGCCAGCAGTTACTCGATAATTGGTTCTAGCGGGAAAGAGACCCAGTACTTC
TRBV30	TRBJ1-5	.	.	CAWSRGSNQPQHF	TGTGCCTGGAGTAGGGGAAGCAATCAGCCCCAGCATTTT
TRBV7-9	TRBJ2-7	TRBD2	.	CASSGLAETYEQYF	TGTGCCAGCAGCGGGCTAGCGGAGACCTACGAGCAGTACTTC
TRBV3-1/TRBV3-2	TRBJ1-2	TRBD1	.	CASSLGQGEFGNYGYTF	TGTGCCAGCAGCCTGGGACAGGGGGAATTTGGTAACTATGGCTACACCTTC
TRBV2	TRBJ1-2	TRBD1	few	CARTGEGSYGYTF	TGTGCCAGGACAGGGGAAGGAAGCTATGGCTACACCTTC
TRBV19	TRBJ2-1	.	.	CASSPRGNLYNEQFF	TGTGCCAGTAGCCCGCGGGGAAACTTGTACAATGAGCAGTTCTTC
TRBV6-5	TRBJ1-6	TRBD1	.	CASSYFLDRANSPLHF	TGTGCCAGCAGTTACTTCTTGGACAGGGCCAATTCACCCCTCCACTTT
TRBV11-2	TRBJ2-2	TRBD1	.	CASTRDSVAGELFF	TGTGCCAGCACCCGGGACAGCGTCGCCGGGGAGCTGTTTTTT
TRBV6-6	TRBJ1-1	.	.	CASSYAAGTEAFF	TGTGCCAGCAGTTACGCGGCCGGGACTGAAGCTTTCTTT
TRBV4-1	TRBJ2-4	.	.	CASSLDRQLRNIQYF	TGCGCCAGCAGCTTAGATAGACAGCTTCGGAACATTCAGTACTTC
TRBV29-1	TRBJ2-1	.	.	CSVVGGVSYNEQFF	TGCAGCGTTGTGGGCGGGGTCTCCTACAATGAGCAGTTCTTC
TRBV7-8	TRBJ2-7	.	.	CASSLGGGKTYEQYF	TGTGCCAGCAGCTTAGGCGGGGGCAAGACCTACGAGCAGTACTTC
TRBV7-9	TRBJ1-1	TRBD1	.	CASAPQGARVNTEAFF	TGTGCCAGCGCCCCACAGGGGGCGAGGGTGAACACTGAAGCTTTCTTT
TRBV27	TRBJ2-7	.	.	CASSFSLPGFYEQYF	TGTGCCAGCAGTTTCTCCCTCCCGGGTTTCTACGAGCAGTACTTC
TRBV24-1	TRBJ2-5	.	.	CATSDRARGTQYF	TGTGCCACCAGTGATCGGGCCCGGGGGACCCAGTACTTC
TRBV11-3	TRBJ1-1	.	.	CASSLARGAEAFF	TGTGCCAGCAGCCTCGCCAGGGGCGCTGAAGCTTTCTTT